The 8 T cell receptor beta chains presented below share a single source sample, sequenced in a study of OX40 agonist ivuxolimab in advanced cancers. The table came from immunoSEQ multiplex PCR; TCRdb's copy has only in-frame clones and leaves some out. The sample has about 72,000 clones, about 85% seen once. The source was CD4+ or CD8+ T cells sorted from blood, collected in a trial of the OX40 agonist ivuxolimab. Source of these receptors: an adult with an advanced solid tumor such as melanoma, head and neck, liver or kidney cancer.

This chain links TRBV6-1 with TRBJ1-3; D is perhaps TRBD1 (6 bases). The CDR3 consists of 12 residues. From germline, CDR1 is MNHNS and CDR2 SASEGT. V was clipped by 6 bases and J by 4 bases, with 7 bases between them. CDR3 protein: CASSDRGNTIYF. The CDR3 DNA reads as TGTGCCAGCAGCGACAGGGGAAACACCATATATTTT.

The gene calls are TRBV6-5 and TRBJ2-5; 7 bases fit TRBD1. The CDR3 length is 13 residues. The junction had 3 bases not matched to a gene; V was cut back by 7 bases and J by 1 base. CDR1 is MNHEY and CDR2 is SVGAGI in the germline V gene. The CDR3 is CASNNRGQETQYF. The CDR3 coding sequence is TGTGCCAGCAATAACAGGGGCCAAGAGACCCAGTACTTC.

This clone appeared a few times. The J gene is TRBJ1-2, the V gene TRBV19; D is unclear. This CDR3 comprises 11 residues. V gave up 5 bases and J gave up 5 bases, with 6 bases separating them. Germline CDR1 reads LNHDA; CDR2 reads SQIVND (reference sequence). This CDR3 reads CASSQAYGYTF. CDR3 nucleotides: TGTGCCAGTAGTCAGGCTTATGGCTACACCTTC.

This clone is a singleton in its sample. This chain connects TRBV7-2 to TRBJ2-1; D remains unclear. The germline V gene encodes CDR1 SGHTA and CDR2 FQGNSA. CDR3 size: 12 residues. With 7 bases removed from V and 9 bases from J, the gap between germline ends came to 13 bases. CDR3 loop: CASTLSTIEQFF. In DNA, the CDR3 is TGTGCCAGCACCCTCTCGACGATTGAGCAGTTCTTC.

V gene TRBV21-1 combines with J gene TRBJ2-3; the tabulated D call, TRBD2, remains unverified against the DNA. TRBV21-1 is an annotated pseudogene. The CDR3 consists of 20 residues. This CDR3 is CASSKVYWTSGGPRDHTQYF. DNA for the CDR3: TGTGCCAGCAGCAAAGTATATTGGACTAGCGGGGGACCAAGGGACCATACGCAGTATTTT.

V usage is TRBV28 and J usage is TRBJ2-7, with D possibly being TRBD1 (5 bases). Germline V gene lookup returns CDR1 MDHEN and CDR2 SYDVKM. V lost 10 bases, J lost 2 bases, and 15 bases lay in between. The CDR3 is made up of 13 amino acids. The CDR3 nucleotides are TGTGCCACAAGACAGATAACGCCCTACGAGCAGTACTTC. Protein sequence: CATRQITPYEQYF. The full variable domain, its missing parts supplied by reference TRBV28 and TRBJ2-7, is DVKVTQSSRYLVKRTGEKVFLECVQDMDHENMFWYRQDPGLGLRLIYFSYDVKMKEKGDIPEGYSVSREKKERFSLILESASTNQTSMYLCATRQITPYEQYFGPGTRLTVT.

This chain connects TRBV5-1 to TRBJ2-5, with TRBD2 matching 8 bases. Trimming removed 4 bases from V and 3 bases from J; junction bases left unmatched: 11. This CDR3 spans 16 amino acids. Germline CDR1 reads SGHRS; CDR2 reads YFSETQ. DNA for the CDR3: TGCGCCAGCAGCGGGAACCGGGGGGGGCCTGAAGAGACCCAGTACTTC. As protein: CASSGNRGGPEETQYF. Based on the CDR3 plus reference TRBV5-1 and TRBJ2-5, the full variable domain is KAGVTQTPRYLIKTRGQQVTLSCSPISGHRSVSWYQQTPGQGLQFLFEYFSETQRNKGNFPGRFSGRQFSNSRSEMNVSTLELGDSALYLCASSGNRGGPEETQYFGPGTRLLVL.

This chain uses TRBV10-3 with TRBJ2-1, with 8 bases fitting TRBD1. This CDR3 is 14 amino acids long. Germline V gene data show CDR1 as ENHRY and CDR2 as SYGVKD. The junction had 8 bases not matched to a gene; V was cut back by 5 bases and J by 8 bases. CDR3 residues: CAISRDRTSDEQFF. CDR3 nucleotide sequence: TGTGCCATCAGTAGGGACAGGACGTCGGATGAGCAGTTCTTC.